The entry below gives a single T cell receptor (beta chain) sequence along with its context. The antigen remains undetermined. This specimen belongs to a study of T-cell reconstitution after alpha-beta-depleted transplantation in children. Points from the study as a whole: Surviving recipient T cells and thymic progenitors produced the high day-60 TCRbeta diversity seen in some patients.

The germline V gene has CDR1 MGHDK and CDR2 SYGVNS. The V and J ends lost 6 bases and 0 bases respectively, with 9 bases between them. There are 13 residues in the CDR3. A TCRbeta library incorporating unique molecular identifiers was prepared. TCRdb called the PCR reads again in MiXCR, with one record for every CDR3 protein. The sample contains about 200,000 distinct CDR3 sequences, approximately 8% of which appear only once. V is TRBV25-1 and J is TRBJ2-7, with D possibly being TRBD2 (5 bases). The TCR sequence derives from a male patient aged 2-15 years who had a stem cell transplant for acute myeloid leukemia, so the T cells may come from the graft donor. This specimen consisted of PBMCs, mostly from graft donor cells, obtained 360 days after TCRalphabeta/CD19-depleted stem cell transplant. DNA of the CDR3: TGTGCCAGCAGAGCGGTTAGCTCCTACGAGCAGTACTTC. Translation: CASRAVSSYEQYF.